The 12 T cell receptor beta chains in this list originate from one sample, sequenced in a study of identical twins (dated by TCRdb to 2015 to 2016). Library construction relied on 5' RACE. Sequencing used an Illumina HiSeq 2000. TCRdb reworked the public reads: Q25 trimming with fastp, MiXCR clone assembly, productive beta chains retained. Identical CDR3 proteins give one entry, which carries the most common genes and DNA. This sample gives a few hundred thousand distinct CDR3 sequences in total; around 9% of them show up just once. The ten most abundant clones make up about 9.1% of the sample. Sequencing was done on a sample of naive T cells sorted from blood. What the cell subset or site label conveys for this sample: cells isolated with a human naive T-cell isolation kit. These TCRs come from a woman aged 50 to 60 in good health.

This chain uses TRBV10-3 with TRBJ1-1, with TRBD1 matching over 10 bases. The CDR3 is 14 amino acids. V lost 3 bases, J lost 6 bases, and 4 bases stayed unmatched. Looked up from germline, CDR1 is ENHRY and CDR2 is SYGVKD. The chain's CDR3 is CAISDGTGVPEAFF. In DNA, the CDR3 is TGTGCCATCAGTGATGGGACAGGGGTGCCTGAAGCTTTCTTT.

In DNA form, the CDR3 reads TGCGCCAGCACCAACAAGCCAGGAGAGGCCAACGTCCTGACTTTC. Amino acids: CASTNKPGEANVLTF. The chain employs TRBV5-1 and TRBJ2-6; D gene uncertain. V was cut by 6 bases and J by 6 bases, with 16 bases left in between. There are 15 residues in the CDR3. Germline V gene data show CDR1 as SGHRS and CDR2 as YFSETQ.

This clonotype was recorded many times. The chain couples TRBV5-1 to TRBJ2-7, with unresolved D. V lost 4 bases and J lost 2, with 10 bases in between. Germline lookup yields CDR1 SGHRS and CDR2 YFSETQ. CDR3 length: 13 residues. CDR3 sequence reads: CASSPDGTYEQYV. The CDR3 DNA sequence: TGCGCCAGCAGCCCGGACGGAACCTACGAGCAGTACGTC.

The chain combines TRBV11-2 with TRBJ2-1; 7 bases line up with TRBD2. Germline assignment: CDR1 SGHAT and CDR2 FQNNGV. CDR3 length: 18 residues. J lost 0 bases, V lost 0 bases, and 8 bases had no gene match. The CDR3 DNA follows: TGTGCCAGCAGCTTAGATTCGCCTCTAGCGGACTCCTACAATGAGCAGTTCTTC. This encodes CASSLDSPLADSYNEQFF.

V and J are TRBV19 and TRBJ2-7; perhaps TRBD1 as D (6 bases). CDR1 LNHDA and CDR2 SQIVND come from the germline V gene (reference sequence). The CDR3 spans 15 residues. Between the trimmed V and J ends, which lost 6 bases and 3 bases, there was a span of 18 bases. CDR3 protein: CASSPSRGRDYEQYV. For the CDR3, the DNA is TGTGCCAGTAGCCCCTCCAGGGGAAGGGACTACGAGCAGTACGTC.

This clonotype was seen a handful of times. V usage is TRBV12-3 or TRBV12-4 and J usage is TRBJ2-1, with 11 bases fitting TRBD2. V gave up 7 bases and J gave up 12 bases; unmatched junction bases: 14. The length of the CDR3 is 15 residues. The CDR3 spells CASNLLAGATMGQFF. CDR3 nucleotides: TGTGCCAGCAACCTACTAGCGGGAGCGACAATGGGGCAGTTCTTC.

In its sample, this clonotype was seen a few times. V usage is TRBV27 and J usage is TRBJ1-2; tentatively, D is TRBD1 (5 bases). The CDR3 runs to 12 residues. The V and J ends lost 6 bases and 8 bases respectively, with 13 bases between them. Germline values: CDR1 MNHEY, CDR2 SMNVEV (reference sequence). The DNA for the CDR3 is TGTGCCAGCAGCGGGGCTGATGGGGGCTACACCTTC. Translated: CASSGADGGYTF.

This clonotype was seen only a few times. The chain employs TRBV7-9 and TRBJ1-5; no clear D gene. The CDR3 consists of 12 residues. Trimming took 2 bases from V and 7 from J, leaving 6 bases between them. Germline CDR1 reads SEHNR; CDR2 reads FQNEAQ (reference sequence). CDR3 amino acids: CASSLSAQPQHF. The CDR3 DNA reads TGTGCCAGCAGCTTATCAGCCCAGCCCCAGCATTTT.

The chain is built from TRBV5-1 and TRBJ2-7; D unresolved. V was trimmed by 0 bases and J by 3 bases, leaving 7 bases between them. The CDR3 runs 13 residues. The germline gives CDR1 SGHRS, CDR2 YFSETQ. In DNA form, the CDR3 reads TGCGCCAGCAGCTTGGCCAAGGGCTACGAGCAGTACTTC. Encoded protein: CASSLAKGYEQYF.

The chain links TRBV11-3 to TRBJ2-1; 11 bases agree with TRBD2. The CDR3 has 18 amino acids. Trimming cost V 5 bases and J 8 bases; bases outside gene matches: 17. CDR1 is SGHNT, CDR2 YENEEA, per germline. CDR3 DNA: TGTGCCAGCAGCCCTTATTGGGTTAGCGGGAGGGCCAGGGATGAGCAGTTCTTC. It encodes CASSPYWVSGRARDEQFF.

The chain is built from TRBV4-1 and TRBJ2-2, with 10 nucleotides matching TRBD2. Germline V gives CDR1 MGHRA, CDR2 YSYEKL. Trimming at V came to 6 bases and at J to 7 bases, leaving 14 bases not matched to a gene. The CDR3 has 17 residues. CDR3 sequence reads: CASRLHPSGGALGELFF. For the CDR3, the DNA is TGCGCCAGCAGGCTGCACCCTAGCGGGGGAGCCCTCGGGGAGCTGTTTTTT.

The sample holds many counts of this clonotype. The genes are TRBV10-3 and TRBJ1-2; weak D call: TRBD1 (5 bases). There are 15 residues in the CDR3. The ends were cut back, 10 bases at V and 3 bases at J, with 21 bases in the middle. The germline gives CDR1 ENHRY, CDR2 SYGVKD. CDR3: CATINPGPTDYGYTF. The CDR3, as DNA: TGTGCCACTATAAATCCGGGACCAACTGACTATGGCTACACCTTC.